The 20 T cell receptor beta chains below come from one sample, sequenced in a study of T-cell reconstitution after alpha-beta-depleted transplantation in children. Preparation of the TCRbeta library used unique molecular identifiers. MiXCR, run by TCRdb on the PCR reads, gives a single entry per CDR3 protein. The table shows around 680,000 distinct CDR3 sequences, with around 16% occurring only once. This specimen was PBMCs from the stem cell graft donor, taken from the stem cell graft. All receptors derive from a human donor who donated a stem cell graft to a child with acute myeloid leukemia.

A remark on this clonotype: This may stem from a read error, because a much larger clone lies one nucleotide away. The chain uses TRBV29-1 and TRBJ2-3; 7 bases line up with TRBD1. The germline CDR1 and CDR2 sequences are SQVTM and ANQGSEA. The length of the CDR3 is 13 residues. J gave up 7 bases and V 5 bases, and 9 bases lay outside the gene matches. CDR3 in DNA: TGCAGCGTTAACAGGGGCCGCGCTTATACGCAGTATTTT. It codes for CSVNRGRAYTQYF.

In its sample, this clonotype was seen a few times. V usage is TRBV28 and J usage is TRBJ2-1; 7 nucleotides agree with TRBD1. This CDR3 is 14 amino acids long. Germline lookup yields CDR1 MDHEN and CDR2 SYDVKM. The V segment lost 6 bases and the J segment 5 bases; nucleotides outside the gene matches: 7. The CDR3 DNA reads TGTGCCAGCAGAGGGACAGCGTCGAACAATGAGCAGTTCTTC. Amino acids: CASRGTASNNEQFF.

This clonotype was counted many times. The chain carries TRBV4-3 and TRBJ2-5; D remains ambiguous. Germline CDR1 and CDR2: LGHNA and YSLEER. There are 16 residues in the CDR3. Trimming stripped 0 bases from V and 0 bases from J, with 11 bases between. The CDR3, as DNA: TGCGCCAGCAGCCAAGATCGGGCCTCGTACCAAGAGACCCAGTACTTC. Its protein is CASSQDRASYQETQYF.

This clonotype was detected ten times or more. The chain uses TRBV12-3 or TRBV12-4 and TRBJ1-1; D gene uncertain. V lost 6 bases and J lost 0, with 11 bases in between. This CDR3 region has 14 residues. The CDR3 DNA follows: TGTGCCAGCAGCCTCGCGGGGTTGAACACTGAAGCTTTCTTT. It encodes CASSLAGLNTEAFF.

This rearrangement joins TRBV5-6 to TRBJ2-6; D might be TRBD2 (5 bases). Germline V gives CDR1 SGHDT, CDR2 YYEEEE. Trimming stripped 2 bases from V and 4 bases from J, with 22 bases between. The CDR3 is 19 amino acids. CDR3 sequence reads: CASSFSPGRNVGGANVLTF. The CDR3 nucleotides read TGTGCCAGCAGCTTCTCCCCGGGAAGAAACGTCGGAGGGGCCAACGTCCTGACTTTC.

This chain connects TRBV20-1 to TRBJ1-1; D is unclear. V dropped 6 bases and J dropped 3 bases, with 11 bases sitting between them. The CDR3 runs to 12 residues. Germline CDR1 is DFQATT and CDR2 is SNEGSKA (reference sequence). The CDR3 region has the DNA TGCAGTGCGTCGGGCATTTACACTGAAGCTTTCTTT. This sequence encodes CSASGIYTEAFF.

The rearrangement uses TRBV13 and TRBJ2-5; no reliable D call. The germline V and J ends were trimmed by 5 bases and 2 bases, with 12 bases remaining between them. CDR1 and CDR2 (germline): PRHDT, FYEKMQ (reference sequence). The CDR3 has 14 amino acids. The CDR3 spells CASSPGRIQETQYF. The CDR3 DNA follows: TGTGCCAGCAGCCCCGGAAGGATACAAGAGACCCAGTACTTC.

This clonotype has a count of ten or more. The chain couples TRBV5-1 to TRBJ1-2, with D unresolved. The ends were cut back, 0 bases at V and 1 base at J, with 10 bases in the middle. The CDR3 has 15 amino acids. Germline CDR1 is SGHRS and CDR2 is YFSETQ. Here the CDR3 DNA reads TGCGCCAGCAGCTTGGGGGTCGGGAGTAACTATGGCTACACCTTC. Amino acids: CASSLGVGSNYGYTF.

This clonotype was observed many times. This chain links TRBV15 with TRBJ2-7; D is unresolved. Looked up from germline, CDR1 is LNHNV and CDR2 is YYDKDF (reference sequence). This CDR3 region has 13 residues. V was cut by 0 bases and J by 6 bases, with 9 bases left in between. The DNA of the CDR3 is TGTGCCACCAGCAGAGATGAGGATCGCGAGCAGTACGTC. Amino acids: CATSRDEDREQYV.

The rearrangement uses TRBV25-1 and TRBJ2-6; the D call may be TRBD1 or TRBD2 (5 bases each). With 4 bases removed from V and 1 base from J, the gap between germline ends came to 17 bases. Germline CDR1 reads MGHDK; CDR2 reads SYGVNS. The CDR3 has 18 residues. CDR3 sequence: CASSGLRGRDSGANVLTF. As DNA, the CDR3 is TGTGCCAGCAGTGGCCTTCGGGGCAGGGATTCTGGGGCCAACGTCCTGACTTTC.

The chain couples TRBV28 to TRBJ1-5; no clear D gene. V lost 5 bases and J 1 base, leaving 12 bases between the germline ends. Germline assignment: CDR1 MDHEN and CDR2 SYDVKM. The CDR3 runs to 15 residues. CDR3 in DNA: TGTGCCAGCAGTCCGGGTCATCACAGCAATCAGCCCCAGCATTTT. It codes for CASSPGHHSNQPQHF.

The chain joins TRBV4-1 to TRBJ2-2; D may be TRBD2 (7 bases). The V gene lost 1 base and the J gene lost 6 bases, with 9 bases spanning the gap. The CDR3 is made up of 14 amino acids. Germline V gene data show CDR1 as MGHRA and CDR2 as YSYEKL. This CDR3 reads CASSQVGGAGELFF. In DNA form, the CDR3 reads TGCGCCAGCAGCCAAGTAGGGGGGGCCGGGGAGCTGTTTTTT.

The chain has TRBV11-2 and TRBJ2-7; D may correspond to TRBD1 or TRBD2 (5 bases each). There are 13 residues in the CDR3. CDR1 and CDR2 from the germline V gene are SGHAT and FQNNGV. Trimming removed 7 bases from V and 5 bases from J, with 15 bases in between. In DNA form, the CDR3 reads TGTGCCAGCAAAAAAAACCGGGACCACGAGCAGTACGTC. The encoded protein is CASKKNRDHEQYV.

This rearrangement joins TRBV15 to TRBJ1-5, with D hard to call. The CDR3 spans 13 residues. Trimming left V 0 bases short and J 4 bases short, with 4 bases between. Germline CDR1 and CDR2: LNHNV and YYDKDF (reference sequence). In DNA, the CDR3 is TGTGCCACCAGCAGAGAGGGAAATCAGCCCCAGCATTTT. It translates to CATSREGNQPQHF.

In the case of this clonotype: At one end the junction does not follow the germline gene, possibly because of a read error. The gene calls are TRBV5-1 and TRBJ2-1; D may match TRBD1 or TRBD2 (5 bases each). The V gene's germline CDR1 is SGHRS and CDR2 YFSETQ. CDR3 size: 13 residues. The CDR3 loop is CASSPIGANKQFF. The CDR3 bases are TGCGCCAGCAGTCCTATCGGGGCCAATAAGCAGTTCTTC.

This clonotype was observed a few times. The chain employs TRBV4-3 and TRBJ1-1; D is unclear. This CDR3 is built from 14 residues. Trimming took 0 bases from V and 4 from J, leaving 9 bases between them. The V gene's germline CDR1 is LGHNA and CDR2 YSLEER. CDR3 nucleotide sequence: TGCGCCAGCAGCCAAGAACGAGTAGGCACTGAAGCTTTCTTT. Translating it yields CASSQERVGTEAFF.

This clonotype has ten or more counts. The CDR3 loop is CASSLAATGPTDTQYF. CDR3 nucleotides: TGTGCCAGCAGCTTAGCGGCGACAGGGCCCACAGATACGCAGTATTTT. The chain employs TRBV7-2 and TRBJ2-3; 7 bases map to TRBD1. Germline CDR1 SGHTA, CDR2 FQGNSA. The CDR3 has 16 amino acids. V shed 0 bases and J 2 bases; nucleotides not matched to a gene: 5.

This clonotype has only a few counts. The CDR3 loop is CSAKGKNIQYF. The CDR3 nucleotides are TGCAGTGCTAAGGGAAAAAACATTCAGTACTTC. The chain is built from TRBV20-1 and TRBJ2-4; no definite D call. Germline lookup yields CDR1 DFQATT and CDR2 SNEGSKA (reference sequence). Trimming shortened V by 4 bases and J by 4 bases, and 5 bases separated the two germline ends. This CDR3 spans 11 amino acids.

This clonotype has ten or more counts. This chain joins TRBV20-1 and TRBJ2-1; 11 bases are shared with TRBD2. The germline V gene encodes CDR1 DFQATT and CDR2 SNEGSKA (reference sequence). The CDR3 is 17 residues long. After removal of 6 bases from V and 0 bases from J, the junction contained 10 bases not matched to a gene. CDR3 sequence: CSAPGLAGVSSYNEQFF. In DNA form, the CDR3 reads TGCAGTGCACCTGGACTAGCGGGTGTTAGCTCCTACAATGAGCAGTTCTTC.

This clonotype was counted at least ten times. The chain carries TRBV20-1 and TRBJ1-1, with 8 bases lining up with TRBD1. With V trimmed by 3 bases and J by 1 base, 1 base remained unmatched. From germline, CDR1 is DFQATT and CDR2 SNEGSKA (reference sequence). The CDR3 loop spans 13 amino acids. CDR3 bases: TGCAGTGCTAGTACAGGGGGGAACACTGAAGCTTTCTTT. Protein: CSASTGGNTEAFF.